This T cell receptor (beta chain) was identified in a study of blood T cell repertoires in COVID-19. The table came from immunoSEQ multiplex PCR; TCRdb's copy has only in-frame clones and leaves some out. This table has around 200,000 clones, about 91% appearing once. The origin of this receptor is a woman in her thirties or forties with acute COVID-19. Sequenced: PBMCs or T cells enriched from blood (not recorded which).

CDR3 nucleotides: TGTGCCAGCAGCTTAGACGGTGTCCGGTCAGATACGCAGTATTTT. As protein: CASSLDGVRSDTQYF. The chain has TRBV11-2 and TRBJ2-3; D gene ambiguous. Per the germline V gene, CDR1 is SGHAT and CDR2 is FQNNGV. V was cut by 0 bases and J by 4 bases, with 11 bases left in between. This CDR3 contains 15 residues.